This T cell receptor (beta chain) came from a study of identical twins. TCRdb re-analysed the 5' RACE reads in MiXCR, keeping a single row per CDR3 protein. The data show 1.5 million to 2 million distinct CDR3 sequences, less than 40% seen once. Healthy Caucasians alone served as donors. The CDR3 has 17 residues. CDR1 and CDR2 from the germline V gene are SGHDT and YYEEEE. With 7 bases clipped from V and 7 bases from J, the junction kept 22 bases outside the gene matches. The rearrangement links TRBV5-6 to TRBJ2-7; 8 nucleotides align to TRBD2. This TCR was sampled from a newborn girl in good health. Sample: cord blood. In DNA form, the CDR3 reads TGTGCCAGCCAAAAAACCGGCCGGGCGGGAGGAAGGGATGAGCAGTACTTC. Protein: CASQKTGRAGGRDEQYF.